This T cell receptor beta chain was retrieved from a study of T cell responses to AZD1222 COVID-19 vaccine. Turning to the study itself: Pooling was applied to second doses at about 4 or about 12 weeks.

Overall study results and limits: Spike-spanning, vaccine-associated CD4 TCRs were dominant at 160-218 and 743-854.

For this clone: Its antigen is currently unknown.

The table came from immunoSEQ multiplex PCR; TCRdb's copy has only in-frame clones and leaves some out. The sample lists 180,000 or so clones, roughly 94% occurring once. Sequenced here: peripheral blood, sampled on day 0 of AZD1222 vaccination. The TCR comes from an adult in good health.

The CDR3 spells CASMTKRIIKAPYGYTF. CDR3 nucleotide sequence: TGTGCCAGCATGACTAAGCGAATAATAAAAGCCCCCTATGGCTACACCTTC. V is TRBV28 and J is TRBJ1-2; D gene uncertain. The V end lost 7 bases, the J end lost 4 bases, and 25 bases lay between the germline ends. CDR1 MDHEN and CDR2 SYDVKM come from the germline V gene. CDR3 length equals 17 residues.